This entry describes one TCR beta chain. The sample comes from a study of cytomegalovirus exposure and HLA in healthy donors. CDR1 is LGHNA, CDR2 YNFKEQ, per germline. The CDR3 runs to 15 residues. The V end was cut by 4 bases, the J end by 3 bases, with 15 bases between. The PCR used 60 Vbeta and 13 Jbeta primers. Libraries were prepared by immunoSEQ multiplex PCR; TCRdb keeps only in-frame clonotypes and omits some of them. The sample carries 150,000 or so clones, 75% to 85% recorded once. This chain uses TRBV4-2 with TRBJ1-1, with D perhaps TRBD1 (6 bases). This sequence originates from a female donor in good health and CMV-seronegative. The sample taken for sequencing was PBMCs. The CDR3 DNA reads TGTGCCAGCAGCCGGATAGCCCAGGGGCACACTGAAGCTTTCTTT. Translation: CASSRIAQGHTEAFF.